Described below is a single T cell receptor (beta chain) sequence and its context. Repertoires were generated with immunoSEQ multiplex PCR, while TCRdb's copy carries only in-frame clones and drops some. In the table there are tens of thousands of clones, 91% of which are singletons. The Seattle site enrolled patients during active infection and followed them longitudinally. These data originate in a study of blood T cell repertoires in COVID-19. About the research overall: COVID-19 samples collected from the United States, Italy and Spain covered acute and convalescent phases.

The V gene lost 4 bases and the J gene lost 7 bases, with 20 bases spanning the gap. CDR3 length: 15 amino acids. From germline, CDR1 is SGHRS and CDR2 YFSETQ. The receptor comes from a man aged 40-49 years with COVID-19, enrolled during active disease. Sequencing was done on a sample of peripheral blood. The chain couples TRBV5-1 to TRBJ1-2; D is perhaps TRBD1 (6 bases). The CDR3 region is CASSPAPHRDGGYTF. DNA of the CDR3: TGCGCCAGCAGCCCAGCCCCACACAGGGATGGTGGCTACACCTTC.